Below are 3 T cell receptor beta chains sequenced from a single sample in a study of Ad26.COV2.S vaccination and SARS-CoV-2 variants. The repertoire was sequenced with immunoSEQ multiplex PCR; TCRdb's copy has only in-frame clones and lacks some. In the table there are almost 400,000 clones, 75% to 90% of which are singletons. The treatment: 15 to 20 received Ad26.COV2.S at low or high dose, single or two shots; a few received placebo; per-sample allocation not given. Day 63 after the first injection of vaccine or placebo was the sampling time. Source: peripheral blood, taken in a trial of Ad26.COV2.S vaccine versus placebo. These receptors originate from a person aged 18-65 years who received the Ad26.COV2.S COVID-19 vaccine or a placebo.

This clone showed up just once. V usage is TRBV27 and J usage is TRBJ2-1, with D perhaps TRBD2 (5 bases). This CDR3 is built from 16 residues. Germline V gene data show CDR1 as MNHEY and CDR2 as SMNVEV (reference sequence). V was clipped by 3 bases and J by 4 bases, with 16 bases between them. The CDR3 loop reads CASSFEGPVIYNEQFF. CDR3 nucleotides: TGTGCCAGCAGTTTCGAGGGCCCCGTTATTTACAATGAGCAGTTCTTC.

J is TRBJ1-3 and V is TRBV9; TRBD1 might be the D (6 bases). The CDR3 covers 16 residues. Trimming took off 4 bases at V and 0 bases at J, with 14 bases between the two ends. Germline V gives CDR1 SGDLS, CDR2 YYNGEE. This CDR3 is CASSRGGQTSGNTIYF. The CDR3 bases are TGTGCCAGCAGCAGAGGGGGGCAGACCTCTGGAAACACCATATATTTT.

This clone came up many times. The chain carries TRBV4-2 and TRBJ1-3; D is possibly TRBD1 (6 bases). Germline V gives CDR1 LGHNA, CDR2 YNFKEQ. This CDR3 has 15 amino acids. The ends were cut back, 1 base at V and 4 bases at J, with 11 bases in the middle. Here the CDR3 DNA reads TGTGCCAGCAGCCAAGGGCAGGGGTCCGGAAACACCATATATTTT. It translates to CASSQGQGSGNTIYF.